The source of this T cell receptor (beta chain) is a study of cytomegalovirus exposure and HLA in healthy donors. The wider study: Clustering assigned approximately 79% of the approximately 400 genotyped donors to the Caucasian-associated ancestry cluster.

This clone was recorded a few times. The antigen is not known. Points from the study as a whole: Accurate prediction of HLA-A and HLA-B alleles (for most subjects) was reportedly achieved from TCR beta sequences. Highest at DRB1 and lowest at HLA-C, TCR association rates differed among HLA loci in a later analysis.

PCR used 60 Vbeta primers and 13 Jbeta primers. The method was immunoSEQ multiplex PCR; TCRdb's version includes in-frame clones alone and lacks a portion of them. The table lists 100,000 to 150,000 clones, about 74% of them singletons. Germline CDR1 and CDR2: SNHLY and FYNNEI. With 6 bases removed from V and 7 bases from J, the gap between germline ends came to 13 bases. The CDR3 runs 14 residues. The rearrangement uses TRBV2 and TRBJ1-6, with D possibly being TRBD1 (6 bases). Sample: PBMCs. The sequence derives from a woman aged 45 to 65 in good health and CMV-seropositive. CDR3 sequence (DNA): TGTGCCAGCAGCCCCGGGACATTCAATTCACCCCTCCACTTT. This sequence encodes CASSPGTFNSPLHF. The complete variable domain, with remaining parts taken from reference TRBV2 and TRBJ1-6, reads EPEVTQTPSHQVTQMGQEVILRCVPISNHLYFYWYRQILGQKVEFLVSFYNNEISEKSEIFDDQFSVERPDGSNFTLKIRSTKLEDSAMYFCASSPGTFNSPLHFGNGTRLTVT.